Below, 3 T cell receptor beta chains from the same sample are listed, as sequenced in a study of early T cells in non-severe SARS-CoV-2 infection. TCRdb processed the 5' RACE reads anew with MiXCR; each CDR3 protein has one entry. The top ten hold approximately 3.6% of the sample, which has around 82,000 distinct CDR3 sequences, 9.5% to 15% seen once. The sequenced material came from whole blood. The source of these receptors is an adult who was a healthcare worker with PCR-confirmed SARS-CoV-2 infection or an uninfected control (not recorded which).

This clonotype was seen at least ten times. This chain's CDR3 is CASSEALGLPGQPQHF. The CDR3 DNA reads TGTGCCAGCAGTGAAGCCCTCGGTCTCCCGGGTCAGCCCCAGCATTTT. The J gene is TRBJ1-5, the V gene TRBV2; no clear D gene. V gave up 0 bases and J gave up 6 bases, with 15 bases separating them. Germline V CDR1 and CDR2: SNHLY, FYNNEI. This CDR3 contains 16 residues.

This chain connects TRBV25-1 to TRBJ2-7; D is ambiguous. The CDR3 totals 10 residues. V dropped 8 bases and J dropped 4 bases, with 6 bases sitting between them. The germline V gene has CDR1 MGHDK and CDR2 SYGVNS. CDR3 sequence reads: CASVNYEQYF. The CDR3 nucleotides are TGTGCCAGCGTTAATTACGAGCAGTACTTC.

This clonotype occurred a few times. CDR3 sequence (DNA): TGTGCCAGTAAAGACACTCCCACCGGGGAGCTGTTTTTT. It specifies CASKDTPTGELFF. The chain joins TRBV19 to TRBJ2-2; no reliable D call. The germline CDR1 and CDR2 sequences are LNHDA and SQIVND (reference sequence). The CDR3 consists of 13 residues. The ends were cut back, 7 bases at V and 4 bases at J, with 10 bases in the middle.